The 27 T cell receptor beta chains below come from one sample, sequenced in a study of blood T cell repertoires in COVID-19. TCRdb keeps only in-frame clones here, not all; method: immunoSEQ multiplex PCR. Found here are approximately 93,000 clones, 74% of them singletons; the top ten hold just under 4%. Specimen: peripheral blood. The receptors were sampled from an older man with COVID-19, enrolled during active disease.

The rearrangement links TRBV4-1 to TRBJ1-4; 7 positions agree with TRBD1. This CDR3 is built from 16 residues. From germline, CDR1 is MGHRA and CDR2 YSYEKL. Trimming cost V 4 bases and J 0 bases; bases outside gene matches: 5. The CDR3 loop reads CASSRQGPSTNEKLFF. The CDR3 DNA follows: TGCGCCAGCAGCCGACAGGGACCCTCAACTAATGAAAAACTGTTTTTT.

This chain joins TRBV5-4 and TRBJ1-1, with D uncertain. The CDR3 runs to 14 residues. Germline CDR1 and CDR2: SGHNT and YYREEE (reference sequence). V lost 5 bases and J 5 bases, leaving 16 bases between the germline ends. CDR3: CASSHQEIGTEAFF. CDR3 sequence (DNA): TGTGCCAGCAGTCACCAGGAAATTGGGACTGAAGCTTTCTTT.

This sequence joins TRBV7-9 and TRBJ2-1; the D gene is possibly TRBD1 (5 bases). The CDR3 sequence is 11 residues long. Germline V gene data show CDR1 as SEHNR and CDR2 as FQNEAQ (reference sequence). Trimming stripped 5 bases from V and 14 bases from J, with 13 bases between. As DNA, the CDR3 is TGTGCCAGCAGCAGAGACCAGGGTGAGTTCTTC. Its translation is CASSRDQGEFF.

V gene TRBV6-1 combines with J gene TRBJ2-3; D gene uncertain. CDR1 is MNHNS and CDR2 is SASEGT in the germline V gene. Trimming shortened V by 3 bases and J by 0 bases, and 10 bases separated the two germline ends. This CDR3 spans 15 amino acids. CDR3 in amino acids: CASSDTFTSTDTQYF. The CDR3 nucleotides are TGTGCCAGCAGTGATACGTTCACTAGCACAGATACGCAGTATTTT.

The genes are TRBV28 and TRBJ2-1; TRBD1 agrees at 7 bases. With V trimmed by 5 bases and J by 0 bases, 10 bases remained unmatched. Germline CDR1 and CDR2: MDHEN and SYDVKM. The CDR3 spans 17 residues. CDR3 coding DNA: TGTGCCAGCAGTCCTACAGGGGCTTCGAGCTCCTACAATGAGCAGTTCTTC. Its protein is CASSPTGASSSYNEQFF.

The gene calls are TRBV9 and TRBJ2-7, with 8 bases lining up with TRBD1. This CDR3 spans 14 amino acids. Trimming took 1 base from V and 6 from J; bases not matched to a gene: 6. CDR1 is SGDLS and CDR2 is YYNGEE in the germline V gene. This CDR3 reads CASSVQGARGEQYF. The CDR3 bases are TGTGCCAGCAGCGTACAGGGGGCGCGAGGCGAGCAGTACTTC.

The J gene is TRBJ2-1, the V gene TRBV27, with TRBD2 matching 12 bases. The CDR3 covers 19 residues. Losses at the gene ends were 3 bases for V and 7 bases for J; bases not matched to a gene: 16. Germline V CDR1 and CDR2: MNHEY, SMNVEV (reference sequence). The CDR3 DNA sequence: TGTGCCAGCAGTTTCCCCGGACTAGCGGGGAACCCCCTCCGGAATGAGCAGTTCTTC. Translating it yields CASSFPGLAGNPLRNEQFF.

This rearrangement joins TRBV27 to TRBJ1-1; 7 bases map to TRBD1. V was pared by 5 bases and J by 7 bases, with 7 bases of the junction left unmatched. Germline V gives CDR1 MNHEY, CDR2 SMNVEV (reference sequence). The CDR3 runs 13 residues. The CDR3, as DNA: TGTGCCAGCAGTCGGCAGGGGGATGGTGAAGCTTTCTTT. It codes for CASSRQGDGEAFF.

The rearrangement uses TRBV2 and TRBJ2-3; TRBD1 is a possible D gene (6 bases). CDR3 size: 13 residues. Germline-derived CDR1 and CDR2 are SNHLY and FYNNEI. Trimming removed 6 bases from V and 4 bases from J, with 11 bases in between. The DNA of the CDR3 is TGTGCCAGCAGGGCAGGGGACGCAGATACGCAGTATTTT. This sequence encodes CASRAGDADTQYF. Full variable domain (missing parts from reference TRBV2 and TRBJ2-3): EPEVTQTPSHQVTQMGQEVILRCVPISNHLYFYWYRQILGQKVEFLVSFYNNEISEKSEIFDDQFSVERPDGSNFTLKIRSTKLEDSAMYFCASRAGDADTQYFGPGTRLTVL.

V gene TRBV13 combines with J gene TRBJ2-7; possibly TRBD1 for D (6 bases). Germline CDR1 PRHDT, CDR2 FYEKMQ (reference sequence). CDR3 length equals 14 residues. V lost 2 bases and J 7 bases, leaving 15 bases between the germline ends. The CDR3 bases are TGTGCCAGCAGCTTAATAACAGGGTCCTTTGAGCAGTACTTC. This sequence encodes CASSLITGSFEQYF. Together with reference TRBV13 and TRBJ2-7, the CDR3 gives the full variable domain: AAGVIQSPRHLIKEKRETATLKCYPIPRHDTVYWYQQGPGQDPQFLISFYEKMQSDKGSIPDRFSAQQFSDYHSELNMSSLELGDSALYFCASSLITGSFEQYFGPGTRLTVT.

The rearrangement links TRBV3-1 (or the pseudogene TRBV3-2) to TRBJ2-3; 8 nucleotides line up with TRBD2. Trimming removed 3 bases from V and 0 bases from J; junction bases left unmatched: 5. This CDR3 comprises 16 residues. Germline-derived CDR1 and CDR2 are LGHDT and YNNKEL (reference sequence). CDR3 coding DNA: TGTGCCAGCAGCCAGGGTAGCGGGGCTAGCACAGATACGCAGTATTTT. It encodes CASSQGSGASTDTQYF.

The chain uses TRBV4-3 and TRBJ1-4; 7 bases match TRBD1. CDR1 is LGHNA and CDR2 is YSLEER in the germline V gene. The CDR3 is 19 residues long. The J segment lost 0 bases and the V segment lost 1 base, leaving 11 bases of the junction unmatched. The CDR3 is CASSQALGQARSTNEKLFF. The CDR3 DNA follows: TGCGCCAGCAGCCAAGCCCTTGGACAGGCCCGCTCAACTAATGAAAAACTGTTTTTT.

The DNA of the CDR3 is TGCGCCAGCAGCCACCGGGACAGACCCTACGAGCAGTACTTC. It is translated as CASSHRDRPYEQYF. The chain combines TRBV4-3 with TRBJ2-7, with TRBD1 matching 7 bases. Germline CDR1 reads LGHNA; CDR2 reads YSLEER. The CDR3 totals 14 residues. V gave up 3 bases and J gave up 2 bases; unmatched junction bases: 4.

The chain combines TRBV5-4 with TRBJ1-2; 8 bases are a match to TRBD1. The CDR3 consists of 15 residues. The ends lost 4 bases at V and 1 base at J; junction bases unmatched: 6. Germline V gives CDR1 SGHNT, CDR2 YYREEE (reference sequence). The CDR3 loop reads CASSIGDRFNYGYTF. In DNA form, the CDR3 reads TGTGCCAGCAGCATAGGGGACAGGTTTAACTATGGCTACACCTTC.

The chain has TRBV5-1 and TRBJ1-4; a weak D match, TRBD1 (6 bases). Trimming cost V 4 bases and J 2 bases, with 9 bases left between them. The germline CDR1 and CDR2 sequences are SGHRS and YFSETQ. This CDR3 spans 14 amino acids. The CDR3 bases are TGCGCCAGCAGCCCACAGGGTACTAATGAAAAACTGTTTTTT. Translating gives CASSPQGTNEKLFF.

This clone was found once. The genes are TRBV27 and TRBJ1-3; D is perhaps TRBD1 (6 bases). CDR3 length: 16 residues. Germline CDR1 reads MNHEY; CDR2 reads SMNVEV (reference sequence). The V end lost 3 bases, the J end lost 1 base, and 13 bases lay between the germline ends. The CDR3: CASSLAGDRSGNTIYF. CDR3 in DNA: TGTGCCAGCAGTTTGGCAGGGGATAGGTCTGGAAACACCATATATTTT.

This clone appeared a few times. The chain carries TRBV5-1 and TRBJ2-7; D call uncertain. CDR3 length: 13 amino acids. Trimming pared 0 bases from V and 4 bases from J, leaving 8 bases between. Germline V gene data show CDR1 as SGHRS and CDR2 as YFSETQ. The CDR3, as DNA: TGCGCCAGCAGCTTGGAGCAGCGATACGAGCAGTACTTC. Protein product: CASSLEQRYEQYF. The full variable domain, rest sourced from reference TRBV5-1 and TRBJ2-7, is KAGVTQTPRYLIKTRGQQVTLSCSPISGHRSVSWYQQTPGQGLQFLFEYFSETQRNKGNFPGRFSGRQFSNSRSEMNVSTLELGDSALYLCASSLEQRYEQYFGPGTRLTVT.

DNA for the CDR3: TGTGCCAGCAGCTTAACCCCGGGAACTCCCGGGGAGACCCAGTACTTC. Its translation is CASSLTPGTPGETQYF. The chain joins TRBV9 to TRBJ2-5, with D possibly being TRBD2 (5 bases). CDR3 length equals 16 residues. Trimming took 4 bases from V and 5 from J, leaving 21 bases between them. CDR1 is SGDLS, CDR2 YYNGEE, per germline.

The chain joins TRBV7-2 to TRBJ2-1; D may be TRBD2 (6 bases). The V and J ends lost 5 bases and 6 bases respectively, with 20 bases between them. The V gene's germline CDR1 is SGHTA and CDR2 FQGNSA. The CDR3 spans 16 residues. The CDR3 here is CASSPSRRDPINEQFF. The CDR3, as DNA: TGTGCCAGCAGCCCGTCAAGGCGGGACCCGATCAATGAGCAGTTCTTC. Looking up the rest from reference TRBV7-2 and TRBJ2-1 gives the full variable domain: GAGVSQSPSNKVTEKGKDVELRCDPISGHTALYWYRQSLGQGLEFLIYFQGNSAPDKSGLPSDRFSAERTGGSVSTLTIQRTQQEDSAVYLCASSPSRRDPINEQFFGPGTRLTVL.

J is TRBJ2-1 and V is TRBV7-3, with 7 nucleotides matching TRBD1. The CDR3 is 17 amino acids. Germline V CDR1 and CDR2: SGHTA, FQGTGA. Losses at the gene ends were 5 bases for V and 6 bases for J; bases not matched to a gene: 16. CDR3 sequence (DNA): TGTGCCAGCAGCCCCGCGGGTGAGGGGGCCACCTCCAATGAGCAGTTCTTC. Translating gives CASSPAGEGATSNEQFF.

CDR3 nucleotide sequence: TGTGCCAGCAGCTTACCAGGGACAAACACCGGGGAGCTGTTTTTT. Encoded protein: CASSLPGTNTGELFF. The V gene is TRBV7-9, the J gene TRBJ2-2; D is perhaps TRBD1 (6 bases). The CDR3 loop spans 15 amino acids. From germline, CDR1 is SEHNR and CDR2 FQNEAQ (reference sequence). V was cut by 2 bases and J by 2 bases, with 9 bases left in between.

The rearrangement uses TRBV9 and TRBJ1-2, with a possible D match to TRBD1 (5 bases). Looked up from germline, CDR1 is SGDLS and CDR2 is YYNGEE. This CDR3 contains 15 residues. V lost 4 bases and J lost 5, with 18 bases in between. CDR3 DNA sequence: TGTGCCAGCAGCTCCGATGGGGGACTTATATATGGCTACACCTTC. Its protein product is CASSSDGGLIYGYTF.

The sample holds a few counts of this clone. This chain joins TRBV9 and TRBJ2-7; 8 bases fit TRBD1. The CDR3 contains 14 residues. V lost 1 base to trimming and J lost 1 base; unmatched junction nucleotides: 1. CDR1 SGDLS and CDR2 YYNGEE come from the germline V gene. Here the CDR3 DNA reads TGTGCCAGCAGCGTACAGGGGGCGTCCTACGAGCAGTACTTC. This sequence encodes CASSVQGASYEQYF.

V gene TRBV19 combines with J gene TRBJ2-5, with TRBD1 identical over 8 bases. V trimming: 5 bases; J trimming: 2 bases; junction bases outside the gene matches: 7. The germline V gene has CDR1 LNHDA and CDR2 SQIVND (reference sequence). This CDR3 comprises 15 residues. In DNA, the CDR3 is TGTGCCAGTAGTCCCAAACAGGGGGGACAAGAGACCCAGTACTTC. It translates to CASSPKQGGQETQYF.

The chain uses TRBV4-1 and TRBJ2-7, with D unclear. This CDR3 region has 11 residues. V was cut by 1 base and J by 6 bases, with 4 bases left in between. Germline V lookup: CDR1 MGHRA, CDR2 YSYEKL. Here the CDR3 DNA reads TGCGCCAGCAGCCAAGCGGGCGAGCAGTACTTC. It specifies CASSQAGEQYF.

The genes are TRBV7-2 and TRBJ2-7; 7 positions agree with TRBD1. Unmatched junction bases numbered 8, after V lost 5 bases and J lost 4 bases. This CDR3 is built from 14 residues. The germline CDR1 and CDR2 sequences are SGHTA and FQGNSA. The CDR3 here is CASSLDRVRYEQYF. The CDR3 DNA is TGTGCCAGCAGCCTCGACAGGGTTCGGTACGAGCAGTACTTC.

The V call is TRBV6-5, the J call TRBJ2-7, with 10 bases aligning to TRBD1. Looked up from germline, CDR1 is MNHEY and CDR2 is SVGAGI. The CDR3 is made up of 16 amino acids. V was clipped by 0 bases and J by 3 bases; unmatched bases: 5. The CDR3 DNA reads as TGTGCCAGCAGTTACTCGGGACAGGGGAACCTCTACGAGCAGTACTTC. Residues: CASSYSGQGNLYEQYF.